This T cell receptor beta chain is drawn from a study of T cells after yellow fever vaccination. Study-wide findings and caveats: The secondary response was weaker but peaked faster, day 5 versus 15. Abundant clonotypes from the bulk population could contaminate FACS-sorted repertoires. In post-booster samples, most primary-vaccination clones reappeared (around 95% CD4, 88% CD8).

Germline lookup yields CDR1 KGHDR and CDR2 SFDVKD. Unmatched junction bases numbered 1, after V lost 2 bases and J lost 1 base. The CDR3 is made up of 16 amino acids. UMIs and a universal primer site were added when TCR cDNA was made by 5'RACE template switching. From the 5' RACE reads, TCRdb called clonotypes with MiXCR, one entry per CDR3 protein. The sample contains under 70,000 distinct CDR3 sequences, 7.1% of which appear only once. This clonotype was seen more than once but under ten times. The target antigen is unknown. This sample comprised CD8+ T cells sorted from PBMCs, obtained on the day of the first yellow fever vaccination. This clonotype originated in a man aged 18-30 years who received the YFV17D yellow fever vaccine. The J gene is TRBJ2-2, the V gene TRBV24-1; TRBD1 agrees at 9 bases. The CDR3 is CATSDSDRGNTGELFF. CDR3 DNA sequence: TGTGCCACCAGTGATTCGGACAGGGGGAACACCGGGGAGCTGTTTTTT.